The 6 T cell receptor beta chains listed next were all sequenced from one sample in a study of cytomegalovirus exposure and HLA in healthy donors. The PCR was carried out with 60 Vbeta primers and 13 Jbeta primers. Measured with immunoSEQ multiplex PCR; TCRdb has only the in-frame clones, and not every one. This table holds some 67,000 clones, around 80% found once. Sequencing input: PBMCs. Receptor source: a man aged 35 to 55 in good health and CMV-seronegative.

DNA of the CDR3: TGTGCCAGCAGCTTAGGGGGGACTAGCGGGTTGCGAGAGCAGTTCTTC. It is translated as CASSLGGTSGLREQFF. This chain links TRBV7-9 with TRBJ2-1, with 12 bases matching TRBD2. CDR1 is SEHNR, CDR2 FQNEAQ, per germline (reference sequence). The CDR3 is 16 residues long. V dropped 1 base and J dropped 10; count of bases not matched to a gene: 8.

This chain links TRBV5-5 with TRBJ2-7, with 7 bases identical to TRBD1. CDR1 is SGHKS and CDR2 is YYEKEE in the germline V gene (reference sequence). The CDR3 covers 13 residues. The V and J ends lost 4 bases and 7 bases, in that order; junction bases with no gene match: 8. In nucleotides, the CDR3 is TGTGCCAGCAGCGAGGAGACAGGGATTGAGCAGTACTTC. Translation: CASSEETGIEQYF.

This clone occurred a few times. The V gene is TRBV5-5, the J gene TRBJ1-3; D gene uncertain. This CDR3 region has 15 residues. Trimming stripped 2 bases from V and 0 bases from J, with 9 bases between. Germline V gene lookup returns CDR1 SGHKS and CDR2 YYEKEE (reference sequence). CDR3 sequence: CASSLGGFSGNTIYF. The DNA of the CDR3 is TGTGCCAGCAGCTTAGGCGGATTCTCTGGAAACACCATATATTTT.

The CDR3 loop reads CASSRGGLAGTDTQYF. The CDR3 coding sequence is TGTGCCAGCAGCCGCGGGGGGCTAGCGGGCACAGATACGCAGTATTTT. This sequence joins TRBV14 and TRBJ2-3; 8 nucleotides match TRBD2. The V gene's germline CDR1 is SGHDN and CDR2 FVKESK. The CDR3 runs 16 residues. V dropped 4 bases and J dropped 1; count of bases not matched to a gene: 7.

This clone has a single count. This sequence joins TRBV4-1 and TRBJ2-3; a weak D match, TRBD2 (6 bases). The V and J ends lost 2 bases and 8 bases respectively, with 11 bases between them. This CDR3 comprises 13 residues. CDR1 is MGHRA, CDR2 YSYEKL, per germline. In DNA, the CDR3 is TGCGCCAGCAGCCAACAACTAGCCATTACGCAGTATTTT. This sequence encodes CASSQQLAITQYF.

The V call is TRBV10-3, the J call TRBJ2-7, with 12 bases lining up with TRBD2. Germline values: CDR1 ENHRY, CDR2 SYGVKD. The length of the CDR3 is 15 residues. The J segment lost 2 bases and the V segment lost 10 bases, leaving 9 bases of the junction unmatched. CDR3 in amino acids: CATRTSGTPTYEQYF. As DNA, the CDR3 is TGTGCCACTCGGACTAGCGGGACCCCCACCTACGAGCAGTACTTC.